One sample yielded the 10 T cell receptor beta chains listed below, sequenced in a study of T cell clonotyping in hematopoietic cell transplantation. Sequenced by immunoSEQ multiplex PCR; TCRdb stores in-frame clones only, minus some. This table holds about 21,000 clones, 90% found once. The time point: recipient sample about 28 days before transplant, after cytoreduction. The material sequenced was peripheral blood mononuclear cells, taken before stem cell transplant. The receptors were gathered from a man aged 18 to 29 with biphenotypic leukemia. Some clones in this sample may be carry-over from other donors' samples.

This chain uses TRBV10-3 with TRBJ1-2; 11 bases are a match to TRBD1. The CDR3 consists of 14 residues. Germline V gives CDR1 ENHRY, CDR2 SYGVKD. J lost 6 bases, V lost 4 bases, and 4 bases had no gene match. The CDR3 DNA sequence: TGTGCCATCAGTGGGGACAGGGGGGTCGATGGCTACACCTTC. Protein sequence: CAISGDRGVDGYTF.

The chain recombines TRBV5-4 with TRBJ2-4; TRBD2 matches at 7 bases. This CDR3 has 14 residues. V dropped 3 bases and J dropped 6; count of bases not matched to a gene: 6. The germline CDR1 and CDR2 sequences are SGHNT and YYREEE (reference sequence). The CDR3 is CASSSRDYTNIQYF. In nucleotides, the CDR3 is TGTGCCAGCAGCTCGAGGGACTATACAAACATTCAGTACTTC.

The CDR3: CASSQESGRGHNEQFF. The CDR3 coding sequence is TGTGCCAGCAGCCAAGAGAGCGGGAGGGGCCACAATGAGCAGTTCTTC. V and J are TRBV4-2 and TRBJ2-1; 10 nucleotides align to TRBD2. V shed 0 bases, J shed 5 bases, and the junction held 4 bases outside the gene matches. CDR3 length: 16 residues. Germline lookup yields CDR1 LGHNA and CDR2 YNFKEQ.

V usage is TRBV6-1 and J usage is TRBJ1-1, with D possibly being TRBD1 (5 bases). The CDR3 sequence is 13 residues long. Trimming shortened V by 6 bases and J by 1 base, and 9 bases separated the two germline ends. Germline loops: CDR1 MNHNS, CDR2 SASEGT. CDR3 sequence (DNA): TGTGCCAGCAGCTCTGGACAGAACACTGAAGCTTTCTTT. Translation gives CASSSGQNTEAFF.

This chain uses TRBV5-1 with TRBJ2-1; 7 bases are a match to TRBD1. V was clipped by 0 bases and J by 4 bases; unmatched bases: 1. CDR1 SGHRS and CDR2 YFSETQ come from the germline V gene. The CDR3 sequence is 14 residues long. Here the CDR3 reads CASSLGQGYNEQFF. The CDR3 DNA is TGCGCCAGCAGCTTGGGACAGGGTTACAATGAGCAGTTCTTC.

The V and J genes are TRBV20-1 and TRBJ2-3, with D hard to call. The V gene lost 6 bases and the J gene lost 6 bases, with 10 bases spanning the gap. This CDR3 has 11 amino acids. Germline-derived CDR1 and CDR2 are DFQATT and SNEGSKA (reference sequence). The CDR3 nucleotides are TGCAGTGCCCTGACTGGGGATACGCAGTATTTT. It encodes CSALTGDTQYF.

The J gene is TRBJ1-2, the V gene TRBV5-8; D is ambiguous. V was shortened by 3 bases and J by 8 bases, with 17 bases between the two germline ends. CDR3 size: 14 residues. Germline CDR1 reads SGHTS; CDR2 reads YDEGEE. The CDR3 DNA reads TGTGCCAGCAGCTCCCGGAGCACCCTGAGCGGCTACACCTTC. Amino acid sequence: CASSSRSTLSGYTF.

The chain employs TRBV10-3 and TRBJ1-4, with D tentatively TRBD1 (5 bases). This CDR3 spans 13 amino acids. Germline V gene sequence: CDR1 ENHRY, CDR2 SYGVKD. V gave up 10 bases and J gave up 2 bases, with 11 bases separating them. The CDR3 region is CATSRDTNEKLFF. The CDR3 DNA follows: TGTGCCACCTCCCGGGACACTAATGAAAAACTGTTTTTT.

CDR3 region: CASSPLGETGNYGYTF. The DNA for the CDR3 is TGTGCCAGTAGTCCCCTCGGGGAGACAGGCAACTATGGCTACACCTTC. The V gene is TRBV19, the J gene TRBJ1-2; D perhaps matches TRBD1 (6 bases). This CDR3 comprises 16 residues. Trimming removed 5 bases from V and 2 bases from J, with 18 bases in between. CDR1 is LNHDA and CDR2 is SQIVND in the germline V gene (reference sequence).

The V and J genes are TRBV7-8 and TRBJ2-5; D might be TRBD2 (5 bases). The CDR3 loop spans 14 amino acids. Trimming stripped 1 base from V and 3 bases from J, with 9 bases between. CDR1 is SGHVS and CDR2 is FQNEAQ in the germline V gene. The DNA of the CDR3 is TGTGCCAGCAGCTTAGGGGGTAGCGAAGAGACCCAGTACTTC. This sequence encodes CASSLGGSEETQYF.